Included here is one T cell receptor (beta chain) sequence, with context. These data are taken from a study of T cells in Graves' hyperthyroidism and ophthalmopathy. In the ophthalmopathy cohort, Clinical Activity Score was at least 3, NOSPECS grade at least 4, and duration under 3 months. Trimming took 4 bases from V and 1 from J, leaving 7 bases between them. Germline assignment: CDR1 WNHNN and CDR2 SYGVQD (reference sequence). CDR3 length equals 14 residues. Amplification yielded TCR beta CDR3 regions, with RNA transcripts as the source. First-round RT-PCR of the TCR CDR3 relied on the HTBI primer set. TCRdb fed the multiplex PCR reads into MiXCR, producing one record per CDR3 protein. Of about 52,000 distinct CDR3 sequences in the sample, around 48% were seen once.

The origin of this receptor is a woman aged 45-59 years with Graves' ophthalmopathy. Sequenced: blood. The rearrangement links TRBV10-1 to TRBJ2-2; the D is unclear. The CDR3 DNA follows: TGCGCCAGCAGTGGAAGTCTGAACACCGGGGAGCTGTTTTTT. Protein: CASSGSLNTGELFF.